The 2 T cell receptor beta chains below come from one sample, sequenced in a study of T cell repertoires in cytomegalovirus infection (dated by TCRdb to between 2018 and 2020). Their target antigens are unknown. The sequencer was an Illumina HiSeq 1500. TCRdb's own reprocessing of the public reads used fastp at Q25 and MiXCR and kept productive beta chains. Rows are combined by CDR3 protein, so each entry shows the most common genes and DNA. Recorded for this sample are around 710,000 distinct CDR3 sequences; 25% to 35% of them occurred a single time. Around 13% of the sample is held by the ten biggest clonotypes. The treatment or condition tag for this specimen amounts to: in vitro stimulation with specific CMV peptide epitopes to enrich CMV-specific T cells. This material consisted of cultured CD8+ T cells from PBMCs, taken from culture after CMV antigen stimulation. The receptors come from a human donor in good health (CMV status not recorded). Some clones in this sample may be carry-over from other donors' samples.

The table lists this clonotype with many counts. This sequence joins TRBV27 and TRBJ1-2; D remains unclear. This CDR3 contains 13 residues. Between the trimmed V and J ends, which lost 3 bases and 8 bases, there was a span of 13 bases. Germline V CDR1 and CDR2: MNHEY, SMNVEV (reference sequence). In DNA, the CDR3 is TGTGCCAGCAGTTTTGGGCCAGTCCAAGGCTACACCTTC. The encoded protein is CASSFGPVQGYTF.

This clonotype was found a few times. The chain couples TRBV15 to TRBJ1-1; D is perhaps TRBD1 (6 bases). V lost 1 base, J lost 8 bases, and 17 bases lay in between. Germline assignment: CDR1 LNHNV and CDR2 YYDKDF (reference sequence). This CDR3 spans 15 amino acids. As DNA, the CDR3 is TGTGCCACCAGCAGAGGCCGACAGGTCCTTTGGGAAGCTTTCTTT. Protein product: CATSRGRQVLWEAFF.